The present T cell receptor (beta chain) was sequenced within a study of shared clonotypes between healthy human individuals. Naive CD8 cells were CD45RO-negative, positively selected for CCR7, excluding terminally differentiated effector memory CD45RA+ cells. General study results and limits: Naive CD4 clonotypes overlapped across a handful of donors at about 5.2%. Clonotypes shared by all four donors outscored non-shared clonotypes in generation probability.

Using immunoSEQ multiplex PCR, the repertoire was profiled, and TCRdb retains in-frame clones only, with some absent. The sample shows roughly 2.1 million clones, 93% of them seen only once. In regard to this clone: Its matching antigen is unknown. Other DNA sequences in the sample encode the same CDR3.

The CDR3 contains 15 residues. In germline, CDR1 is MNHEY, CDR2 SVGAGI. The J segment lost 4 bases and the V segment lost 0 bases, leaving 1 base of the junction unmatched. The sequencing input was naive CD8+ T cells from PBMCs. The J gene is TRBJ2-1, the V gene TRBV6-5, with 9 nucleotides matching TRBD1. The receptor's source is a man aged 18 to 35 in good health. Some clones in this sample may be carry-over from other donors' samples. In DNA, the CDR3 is TGTGCCAGCAGTTACTCGGGACAGGGTTACAATGAGCAGTTCTTC. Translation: CASSYSGQGYNEQFF.